Shown below are 3 T cell receptor beta chains from a single sample sequenced in a study of cytomegalovirus exposure and HLA in healthy donors. The PCR contained 60 Vbeta and 13 Jbeta primers. The assay was immunoSEQ multiplex PCR, and TCRdb's table has in-frame clones only and misses some. The data show approximately 150,000 clones, around four fifths seen once. Sequencing used PBMCs. Receptors were obtained from a young man in good health and CMV-seronegative.

The chain couples TRBV4-1 to TRBJ2-3; tentatively, D is TRBD2 (6 bases). This CDR3 has 14 residues. Germline V gene lookup returns CDR1 MGHRA and CDR2 YSYEKL. V lost 4 bases and J lost 2, with 10 bases in between. The CDR3 DNA sequence: TGCGCCAGCAGCCCCAGACTAGACACAGATACGCAGTATTTT. It codes for CASSPRLDTDTQYF.

V is TRBV14 and J is TRBJ2-1; 7 bases map to TRBD1. The CDR3 runs 13 residues. J was trimmed by 12 bases and V by 5 bases; bases with no gene match: 10. Germline V lookup: CDR1 SGHDN, CDR2 FVKESK. The CDR3 spells CASSRDSPGLQFF. The CDR3 DNA reads as TGTGCCAGCAGCAGGGACAGCCCCGGTTTGCAGTTCTTC.

The table lists this clone with a count of one. The V and J genes are TRBV15 and TRBJ1-4; TRBD1 might be the D (5 bases). Looked up from germline, CDR1 is LNHNV and CDR2 is YYDKDF (reference sequence). With 5 bases removed from V and 8 bases from J, the gap between germline ends came to 21 bases. This CDR3 comprises 16 residues. The CDR3 spells CATSGAWGGNFEKLFF. CDR3 sequence (DNA): TGTGCCACCAGCGGGGCGTGGGGGGGGAATTTCGAAAAACTGTTTTTT.